A selection of T cell receptor beta chains follows, all from one sample in a study of T cell responses to AZD1222 COVID-19 vaccine. TCRdb's table, derived via immunoSEQ multiplex PCR, lists solely in-frame clones and lacks some. The data hold 250,000 or so clones, with 85% to 95% observed a single time. The material was peripheral blood, obtained on day 0 of AZD1222 vaccination. These receptors all come from an adult in good health. Both conserved end residues are part of each CDR3. The order of the fields is V gene, CDR3 protein.

TRBV28,CASSFERRGKGYTF
TRBV7-2,CASSLALADTQYF
TRBV9,CASRKRERGSYEQYF
TRBV12-3/TRBV12-4,CASSGQVDSPLHF
TRBV20-1,CSASTSGGLSYNGQFF
TRBV10-3,CAIRKGPDIGEQYF
TRBV27,CASRSGGLYNSPLHF
TRBV7-2,CASTSIPGPSYEQYF
TRBV7-2,CASSPRGWGTQYF
TRBV3-1/TRBV3-2,CASSPPGHRGTEAFF
TRBV28,CASSRGGETQYF
TRBV9,CASSPYSTGELFF
TRBV13,CASSLRQGLPNSGNTIYF
TRBV12-5,CASGLGPSTGELFF
TRBV20-1,CSAADNYGYTF
TRBV7-9,CASSLRDYGYTF
TRBV7-2,CASSLAFWTGAHGELFF
TRBV3-1/TRBV3-2,CASSQGNRGAYSNQPQHF
TRBV18,CASSPAGNQETQYF
TRBV10-2,CASNQGAGRTEAFF
TRBV28,CASSGGQAHTEAFF
TRBV5-1,CASSIQGQGGETQYF
TRBV4-1,CASSPQVKGNTIYF
TRBV5-6,CASSRDRGWTDTQYF
TRBV4-3,CASSQDTSGKNTGELFF
TRBV2,CASSEGNTIYF
TRBV28,CASSQGQGRTEAFF
TRBV5-1,CASSPTGFNEKLFF
TRBV7-9,CASSPGQASHNEQFF
TRBV2,CASRGTDGREKLFF
TRBV28,CASSFGQIYGYTF
TRBV5-1,CASSPRGGFTYGYTF
TRBV2,CASNPTWTGWNQPQHF
TRBV6-6,CASTYGAEPRNTIYF
TRBV5-1,CASSDAAGTSWGELFF
TRBV7-2,CASSLQGGRRETQYF
TRBV2,CASRDRTNGRNTEAFF
TRBV2,CASRNYGYTF
TRBV7-9,CASSHGTGYEQYF
TRBV4-3,CASGDRTNYGYTF
TRBV30,CAWTQQVGAYEQYF
TRBV19,CASTSTRDYYTDTQYF
TRBV7-9,CASSSAGVNYEQYF
TRBV11-2,CASSPVLPTEAFF
TRBV2,CASSEGQGRREQYF
TRBV6-5,CASRTQGGGYSPLHF
TRBV5-4,CASSVQGYEQYF